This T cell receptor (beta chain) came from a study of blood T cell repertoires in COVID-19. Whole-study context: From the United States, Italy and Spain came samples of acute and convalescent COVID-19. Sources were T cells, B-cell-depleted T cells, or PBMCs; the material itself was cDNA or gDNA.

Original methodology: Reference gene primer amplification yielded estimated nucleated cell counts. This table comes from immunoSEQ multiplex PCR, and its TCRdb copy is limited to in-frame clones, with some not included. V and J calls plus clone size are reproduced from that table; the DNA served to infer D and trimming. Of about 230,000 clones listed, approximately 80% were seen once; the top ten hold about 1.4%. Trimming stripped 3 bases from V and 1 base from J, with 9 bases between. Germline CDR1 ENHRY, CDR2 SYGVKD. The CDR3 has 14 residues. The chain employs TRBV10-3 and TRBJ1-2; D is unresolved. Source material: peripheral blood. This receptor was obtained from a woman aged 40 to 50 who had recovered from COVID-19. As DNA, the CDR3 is TGTGCCATCAGTGACCAAACAGATAACTATGGCTACACCTTC. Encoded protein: CAISDQTDNYGYTF.